This TCR beta chain was observed in a study of molecular identifiers for immune sequencing clone quantification. At the level of the study: In replicates, RNA taken from around 18,000 or 91,000 naive CD8 cells was divided five ways, and four portions underwent sequencing.

Study-wide results and limits: Same-barcode identical TCR molecules could make highly expanded clones look smaller than they are.

MiXCR, applied by TCRdb to the PCR reads, yields one record per CDR3 protein. Of roughly 100,000 distinct CDR3 sequences in the sample, 35% are singletons; the top ten hold approximately 9.8%. On this clonotype: Antigen: not known.

The receptor comes from a human donor in good health. Some libraries in this study had Jurkat cell RNA spiked in. The sample comprised naive CD8+ T cells from blood, with Jurkat cell RNA spiked in. Subset given: FACS-sorted CD8+CD4-CCR7+CD45RA+ naive T cells.

The CDR3 DNA follows: TGTGCCAGCAGCGTAGGGAACAGGGTTACTGAAGCTTTCTTT. It translates to CASSVGNRVTEAFF. The chain combines TRBV9 with TRBJ1-1, with D tentatively TRBD1 (6 bases). There are 14 residues in the CDR3. Germline CDR1 reads SGDLS; CDR2 reads YYNGEE. Trimming stripped 0 bases from V and 5 bases from J, with 11 bases between.